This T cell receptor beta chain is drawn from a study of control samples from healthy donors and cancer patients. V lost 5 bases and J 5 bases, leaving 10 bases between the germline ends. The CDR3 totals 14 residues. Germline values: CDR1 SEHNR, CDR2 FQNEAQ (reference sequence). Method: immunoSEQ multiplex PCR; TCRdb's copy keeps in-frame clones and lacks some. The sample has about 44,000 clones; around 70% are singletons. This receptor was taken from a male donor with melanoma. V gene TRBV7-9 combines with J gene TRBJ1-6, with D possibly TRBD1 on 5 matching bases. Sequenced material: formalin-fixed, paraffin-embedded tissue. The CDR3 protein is CASSLGRDNSPLHF. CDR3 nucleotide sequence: TGTGCCAGCAGCCTGGGGCGGGATAATTCACCCCTCCACTTT.